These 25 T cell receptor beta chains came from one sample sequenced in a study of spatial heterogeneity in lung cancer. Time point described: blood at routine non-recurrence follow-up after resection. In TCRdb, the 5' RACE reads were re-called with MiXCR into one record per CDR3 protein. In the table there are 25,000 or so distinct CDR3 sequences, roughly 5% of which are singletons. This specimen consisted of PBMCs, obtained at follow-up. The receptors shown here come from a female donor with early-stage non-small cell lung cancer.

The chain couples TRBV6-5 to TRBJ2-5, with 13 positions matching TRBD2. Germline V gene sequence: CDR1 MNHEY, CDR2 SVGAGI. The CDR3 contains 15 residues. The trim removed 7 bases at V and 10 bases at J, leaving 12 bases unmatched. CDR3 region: CASTQGLAGTADQYF. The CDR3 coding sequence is TGTGCCAGCACTCAGGGACTAGCGGGGACCGCTGACCAGTACTTC.

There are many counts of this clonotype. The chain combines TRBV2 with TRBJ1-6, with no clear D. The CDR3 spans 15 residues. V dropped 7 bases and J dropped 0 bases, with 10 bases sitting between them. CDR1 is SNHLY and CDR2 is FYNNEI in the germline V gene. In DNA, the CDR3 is TGTGCCAGCAAAGGGCAGAGCTCCTATAATTCACCCCTCCACTTT. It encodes CASKGQSSYNSPLHF.

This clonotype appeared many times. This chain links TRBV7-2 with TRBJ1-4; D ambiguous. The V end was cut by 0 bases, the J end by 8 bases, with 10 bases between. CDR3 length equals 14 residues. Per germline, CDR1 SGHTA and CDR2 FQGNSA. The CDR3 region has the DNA TGTGCCAGCAGCTTAGCGGTGGGGTACGAAAAACTGTTTTTT. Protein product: CASSLAVGYEKLFF.

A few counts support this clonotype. This chain's CDR3 is CASSPPGPATEAFF. Here the CDR3 DNA reads TGTGCCAGCAGTCCCCCGGGGCCCGCCACTGAAGCTTTCTTT. The V call is TRBV6-2 or TRBV6-3, the J call TRBJ1-1; TRBD1 is a possible D gene (5 bases). The CDR3 length is 14 residues. Germline V gene data show CDR1 as MNHEY and CDR2 as SVGEGT. V gave up 5 bases and J gave up 4 bases, with 14 bases separating them.

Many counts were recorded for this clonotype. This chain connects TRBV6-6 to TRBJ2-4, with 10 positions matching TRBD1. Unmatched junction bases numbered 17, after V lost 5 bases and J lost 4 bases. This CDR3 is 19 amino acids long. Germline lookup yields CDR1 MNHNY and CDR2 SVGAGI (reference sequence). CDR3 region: CASSAGLRTGGPWKNIQYF. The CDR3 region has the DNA TGTGCCAGCAGTGCTGGGTTGAGGACAGGGGGGCCTTGGAAAAACATTCAGTACTTC.

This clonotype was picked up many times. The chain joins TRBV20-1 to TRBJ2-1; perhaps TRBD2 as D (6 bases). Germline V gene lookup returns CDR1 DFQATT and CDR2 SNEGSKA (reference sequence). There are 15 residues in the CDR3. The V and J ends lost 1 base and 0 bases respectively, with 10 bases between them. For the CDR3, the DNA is TGCAGTGCTAGAGGGGCGGGGAGCTCCTACAATGAGCAGTTCTTC. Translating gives CSARGAGSSYNEQFF.

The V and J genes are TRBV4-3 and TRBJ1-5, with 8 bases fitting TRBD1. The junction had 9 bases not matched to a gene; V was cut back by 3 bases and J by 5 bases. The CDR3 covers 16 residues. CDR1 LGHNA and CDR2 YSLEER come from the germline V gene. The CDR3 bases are TGCGCCAGCAGCCATAGACAGGGGCCTTTTTATCAGCCCCAGCATTTT. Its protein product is CASSHRQGPFYQPQHF.

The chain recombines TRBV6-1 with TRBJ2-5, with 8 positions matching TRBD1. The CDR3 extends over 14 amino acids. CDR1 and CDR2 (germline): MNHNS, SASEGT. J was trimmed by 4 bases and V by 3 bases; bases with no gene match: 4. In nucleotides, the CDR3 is TGTGCCAGCAGTGAGACAGGGGTGTCAGAGACCCAGTACTTC. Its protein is CASSETGVSETQYF.

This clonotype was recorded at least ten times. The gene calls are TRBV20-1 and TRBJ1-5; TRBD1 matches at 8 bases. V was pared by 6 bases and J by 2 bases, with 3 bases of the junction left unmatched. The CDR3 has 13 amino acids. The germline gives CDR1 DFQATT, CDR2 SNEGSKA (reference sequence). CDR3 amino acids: CSASTGGNQPQHF. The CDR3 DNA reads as TGCAGTGCATCGACAGGGGGCAATCAGCCCCAGCATTTT.

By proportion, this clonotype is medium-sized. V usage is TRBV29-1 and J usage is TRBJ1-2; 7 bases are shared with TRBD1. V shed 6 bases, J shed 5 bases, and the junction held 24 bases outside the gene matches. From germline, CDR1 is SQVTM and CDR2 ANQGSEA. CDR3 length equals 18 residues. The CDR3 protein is CSVAPTGTETASYYGYTF. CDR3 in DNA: TGCAGCGTAGCCCCGACAGGGACAGAGACCGCCTCTTATTATGGCTACACCTTC.

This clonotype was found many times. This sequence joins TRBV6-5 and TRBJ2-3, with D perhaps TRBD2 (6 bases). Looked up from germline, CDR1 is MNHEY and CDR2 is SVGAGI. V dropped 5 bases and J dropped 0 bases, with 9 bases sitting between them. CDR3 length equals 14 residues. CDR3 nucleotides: TGTGCCAGCAGTCCGGGGGTCAGCACAGATACGCAGTATTTT. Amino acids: CASSPGVSTDTQYF.

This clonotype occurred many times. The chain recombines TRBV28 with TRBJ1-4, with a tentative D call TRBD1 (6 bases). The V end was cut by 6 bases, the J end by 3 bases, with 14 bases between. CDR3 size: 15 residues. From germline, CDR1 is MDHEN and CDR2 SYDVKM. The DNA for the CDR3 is TGTGCCAGCAGCACAGGGACGGCGGCTAATGAAAAACTGTTTTTT. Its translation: CASSTGTAANEKLFF. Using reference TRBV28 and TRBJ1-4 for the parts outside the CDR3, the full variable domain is DVKVTQSSRYLVKRTGEKVFLECVQDMDHENMFWYRQDPGLGLRLIYFSYDVKMKEKGDIPEGYSVSREKKERFSLILESASTNQTSMYLCASSTGTAANEKLFFGSGTQLSVL.

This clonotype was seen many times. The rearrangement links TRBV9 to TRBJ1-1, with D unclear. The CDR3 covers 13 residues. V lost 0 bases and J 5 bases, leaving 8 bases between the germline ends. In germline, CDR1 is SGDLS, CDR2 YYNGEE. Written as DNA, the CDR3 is TGTGCCAGCAGCGTAGGCGGGGAAACTGAAGCTTTCTTT. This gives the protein CASSVGGETEAFF. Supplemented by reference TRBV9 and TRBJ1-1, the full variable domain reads DSGVTQTPKHLITATGQRVTLRCSPRSGDLSVYWYQQSLDQGLQFLIQYYNGEERAKGNILERFSAQQFPDLHSELNLSSLELGDSALYFCASSVGGETEAFFGQGTRLTVV.

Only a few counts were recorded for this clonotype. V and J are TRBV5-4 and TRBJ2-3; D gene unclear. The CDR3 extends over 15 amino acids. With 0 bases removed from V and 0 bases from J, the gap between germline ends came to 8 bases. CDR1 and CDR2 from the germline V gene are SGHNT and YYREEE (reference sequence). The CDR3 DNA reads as TGTGCCAGCAGCTTGGGCCGTACTAGCACAGATACGCAGTATTTT. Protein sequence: CASSLGRTSTDTQYF.

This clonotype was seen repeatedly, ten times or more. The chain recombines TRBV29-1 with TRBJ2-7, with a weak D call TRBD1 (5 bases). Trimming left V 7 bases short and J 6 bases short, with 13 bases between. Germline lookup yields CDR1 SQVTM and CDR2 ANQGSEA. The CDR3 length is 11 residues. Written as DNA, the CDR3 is TGCAGCGCCAAGGACATGGGCGAGCAGTACTTC. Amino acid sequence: CSAKDMGEQYF.

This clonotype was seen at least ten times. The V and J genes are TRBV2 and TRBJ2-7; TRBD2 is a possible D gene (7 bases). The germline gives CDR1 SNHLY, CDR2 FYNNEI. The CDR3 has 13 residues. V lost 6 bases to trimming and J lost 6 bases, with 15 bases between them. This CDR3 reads CASSLGGGLEQYF. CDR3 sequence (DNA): TGTGCCAGCAGCCTAGGGGGAGGGCTCGAGCAGTACTTC.

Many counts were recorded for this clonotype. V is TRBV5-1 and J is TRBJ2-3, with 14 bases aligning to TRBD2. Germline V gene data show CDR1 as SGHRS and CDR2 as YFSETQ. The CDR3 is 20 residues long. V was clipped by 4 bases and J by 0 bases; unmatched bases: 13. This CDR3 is CASSRTGLAGVKASTDTQYF. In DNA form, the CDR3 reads TGCGCCAGCAGCCGAACGGGACTAGCGGGGGTAAAGGCGAGCACAGATACGCAGTATTTT. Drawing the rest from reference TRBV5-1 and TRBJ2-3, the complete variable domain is KAGVTQTPRYLIKTRGQQVTLSCSPISGHRSVSWYQQTPGQGLQFLFEYFSETQRNKGNFPGRFSGRQFSNSRSEMNVSTLELGDSALYLCASSRTGLAGVKASTDTQYFGPGTRLTVL.

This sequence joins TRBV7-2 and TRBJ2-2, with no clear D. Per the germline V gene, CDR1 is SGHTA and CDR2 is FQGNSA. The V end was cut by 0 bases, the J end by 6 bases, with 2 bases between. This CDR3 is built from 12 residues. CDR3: CASSLAPGELFF. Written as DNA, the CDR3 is TGTGCCAGCAGCTTAGCCCCCGGGGAGCTGTTTTTT.

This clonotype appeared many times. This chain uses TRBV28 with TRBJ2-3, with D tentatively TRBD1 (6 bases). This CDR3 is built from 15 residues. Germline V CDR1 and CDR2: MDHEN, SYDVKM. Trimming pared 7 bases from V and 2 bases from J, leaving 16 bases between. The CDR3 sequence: CASTGGGHLTDTQYF. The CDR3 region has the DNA TGTGCCAGCACCGGTGGGGGCCACCTCACAGATACGCAGTATTTT.

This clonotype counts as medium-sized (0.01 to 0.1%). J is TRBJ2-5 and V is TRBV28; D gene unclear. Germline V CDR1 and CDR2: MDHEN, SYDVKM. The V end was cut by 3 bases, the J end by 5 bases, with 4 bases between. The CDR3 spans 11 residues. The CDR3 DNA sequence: TGTGCCAGCAGTTTCGGGGAGACCCAGTACTTC. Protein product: CASSFGETQYF.

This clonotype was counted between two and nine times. CDR3 sequence reads: CASSQSGLALTKNIQYF. The CDR3 DNA is TGTGCCAGCAGCCAATCGGGGCTAGCGCTTACCAAAAACATTCAGTACTTC. The genes are TRBV3-1 and TRBJ2-4; tentative D call: TRBD2 (6 bases). This CDR3 comprises 17 residues. V was shortened by 2 bases and J by 2 bases, with 16 bases between the two germline ends. Germline CDR1 is LGHDT and CDR2 is YNNKEL (reference sequence).

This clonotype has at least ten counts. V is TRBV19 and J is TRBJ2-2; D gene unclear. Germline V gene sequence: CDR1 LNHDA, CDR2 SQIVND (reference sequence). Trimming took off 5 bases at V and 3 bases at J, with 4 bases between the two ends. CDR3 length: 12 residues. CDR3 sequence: CASSRDTGELFF. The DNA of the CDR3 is TGTGCCAGTAGTCGGGACACCGGGGAGCTGTTTTTT.

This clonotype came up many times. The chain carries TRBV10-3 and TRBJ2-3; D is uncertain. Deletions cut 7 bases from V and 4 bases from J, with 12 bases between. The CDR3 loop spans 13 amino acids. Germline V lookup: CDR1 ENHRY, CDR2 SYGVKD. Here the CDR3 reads CAINGAPADTQYF. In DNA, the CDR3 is TGTGCCATCAACGGAGCGCCGGCAGATACGCAGTATTTT.

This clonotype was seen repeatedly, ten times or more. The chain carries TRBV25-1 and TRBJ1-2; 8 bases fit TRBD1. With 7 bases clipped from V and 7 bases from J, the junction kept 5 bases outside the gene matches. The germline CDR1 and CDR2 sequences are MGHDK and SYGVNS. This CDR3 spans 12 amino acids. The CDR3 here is CASTATGVGYTF. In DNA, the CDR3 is TGTGCCAGCACGGCGACAGGGGTTGGCTACACCTTC.

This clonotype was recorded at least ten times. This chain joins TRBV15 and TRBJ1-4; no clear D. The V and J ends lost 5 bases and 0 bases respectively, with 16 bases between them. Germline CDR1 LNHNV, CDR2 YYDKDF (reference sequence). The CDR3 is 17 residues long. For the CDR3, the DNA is TGTGCCACCAGCTCGATCTGGCCCAGGACAACTAATGAAAAACTGTTTTTT. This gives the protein CATSSIWPRTTNEKLFF.